These 21 T cell receptor beta chains share one sample of origin, sequenced in a study of blood T cell repertoires in COVID-19. Assay: immunoSEQ multiplex PCR; the TCRdb copy retains only in-frame clones and omits some. The sample has about 170,000 clones, around nine tenths seen once. Sample: peripheral blood. Source of these receptors: a man aged 50-60 years who had recovered from COVID-19.

This rearrangement joins TRBV19 to TRBJ2-3; the D is unclear. The CDR3 covers 13 residues. V dropped 5 bases and J dropped 8 bases, with 14 bases sitting between them. Germline loops: CDR1 LNHDA, CDR2 SQIVND (reference sequence). CDR3 DNA: TGTGCCAGTAGTCTGCGACAATTGGCTACGCAGTATTTT. This encodes CASSLRQLATQYF.

The CDR3 DNA is TGTGCCAGCAGTTACGGGACAGCAAATGGCTACACCTTC. Encoded protein: CASSYGTANGYTF. V gene TRBV6-5 combines with J gene TRBJ1-2; 7 nucleotides agree with TRBD1. V was pared by 2 bases and J by 6 bases, with 3 bases of the junction left unmatched. Germline CDR1 and CDR2: MNHEY and SVGAGI. The CDR3 length is 13 residues.

The chain is built from TRBV30 and TRBJ1-6; D is possibly TRBD1 (6 bases). The germline V gene encodes CDR1 GTSNPN and CDR2 SVGIG (reference sequence). The CDR3 has 14 residues. V lost 3 bases to trimming and J lost 8 bases, with 14 bases between them. CDR3 in amino acids: CAWRAGTGYSPLHF. In nucleotides, the CDR3 is TGTGCCTGGAGGGCCGGCACAGGGTATTCACCCCTCCACTTT.

This clone was observed a single time. The V gene is TRBV5-5, the J gene TRBJ2-1; D is uncertain. The V and J ends lost 2 bases and 0 bases respectively, with 9 bases between them. The CDR3 totals 15 residues. Germline CDR1 SGHKS, CDR2 YYEKEE (reference sequence). CDR3: CASSFSPSSYNEQFF. For the CDR3, the DNA is TGTGCCAGCAGCTTCTCCCCGAGCTCCTACAATGAGCAGTTCTTC.

V gene TRBV19 combines with J gene TRBJ1-1; TRBD1 might be the D (5 bases). This CDR3 is built from 15 residues. Germline V gene lookup returns CDR1 LNHDA and CDR2 SQIVND (reference sequence). The ends were cut back, 10 bases at V and 4 bases at J, with 22 bases in the middle. The CDR3 DNA is TGTGCCACCCGTGGCACAGGCAATAGGGGCACTGAAGCTTTCTTT. Residues: CATRGTGNRGTEAFF.

V usage is TRBV27 and J usage is TRBJ1-6; no clear D gene. Germline V gene data show CDR1 as MNHEY and CDR2 as SMNVEV (reference sequence). V was cut by 8 bases and J by 0 bases, with 11 bases left in between. This CDR3 region has 15 residues. The CDR3 loop is CASGSSGSYNSPLHF. CDR3 bases: TGTGCCAGCGGATCCTCAGGCTCCTATAATTCACCCCTCCACTTT.

Turning to this clone: The sample contains more than one DNA sequence encoding this CDR3. The chain carries TRBV9 and TRBJ1-1; 8 bases are a match to TRBD1. CDR3 size: 15 residues. The germline V gene has CDR1 SGDLS and CDR2 YYNGEE. V gave up 0 bases and J gave up 1 base; unmatched junction bases: 2. The CDR3 here is CASSVGGQGNTEAFF. CDR3 nucleotide sequence: TGTGCCAGCAGCGTAGGTGGACAGGGGAACACTGAAGCTTTCTTT.

This chain connects TRBV7-2 to TRBJ1-6; D call uncertain. Germline lookup yields CDR1 SGHTA and CDR2 FQGNSA. Trimming shortened V by 2 bases and J by 9 bases, and 11 bases separated the two germline ends. The CDR3 covers 14 residues. The CDR3 DNA follows: TGTGCCAGCAGCTTAACGGGTCTGGGTTCACCCCTCCACTTT. Translated, it gives CASSLTGLGSPLHF. The full variable domain, rest sourced from reference TRBV7-2 and TRBJ1-6, is GAGVSQSPSNKVTEKGKDVELRCDPISGHTALYWYRQSLGQGLEFLIYFQGNSAPDKSGLPSDRFSAERTGGSVSTLTIQRTQQEDSAVYLCASSLTGLGSPLHFGNGTRLTVT.

V is TRBV5-1 and J is TRBJ1-5, with a tentative D call TRBD1 (6 bases). The CDR3 consists of 15 residues. Trimming stripped 4 bases from V and 7 bases from J, with 18 bases between. Germline V gene data show CDR1 as SGHRS and CDR2 as YFSETQ. DNA for the CDR3: TGCGCCAGCAGCCCAGGTCGGGGGGCCTTGCAGCCCCAGCATTTT. Its translation is CASSPGRGALQPQHF.

As to this clone: The identical CDR3 is also encoded by other nucleotide sequences in the sample. The chain is built from TRBV27 and TRBJ1-5; the match to TRBD1 covers 8 bases. Per the germline V gene, CDR1 is MNHEY and CDR2 is SMNVEV (reference sequence). There are 15 residues in the CDR3. Trimming removed 2 bases from V and 4 bases from J; junction bases left unmatched: 4. The CDR3 DNA is TGTGCCAGCAGTTTAGGGGGGACAGGTAATCAGCCCCAGCATTTT. This sequence encodes CASSLGGTGNQPQHF.

This sequence joins TRBV5-4 and TRBJ2-5, with TRBD2 matching 10 bases. J was trimmed by 9 bases and V by 4 bases; bases with no gene match: 9. Germline V lookup: CDR1 SGHNT, CDR2 YYREEE (reference sequence). The CDR3 extends over 14 amino acids. CDR3 region: CASSLAGEPGAQYF. The CDR3 nucleotides are TGTGCCAGCAGCCTAGCGGGGGAGCCAGGGGCCCAGTACTTC.

The J gene is TRBJ2-1, the V gene TRBV6-6, with D possibly TRBD2 on 5 matching bases. Between the trimmed V and J ends, which lost 7 bases and 0 bases, there was a span of 10 bases. This CDR3 is built from 14 residues. Per the germline V gene, CDR1 is MNHNY and CDR2 is SVGAGI (reference sequence). CDR3 coding DNA: TGTGCCAGCAACCCGGGGATCTCCTACAATGAGCAGTTCTTC. Its protein is CASNPGISYNEQFF.

The chain joins TRBV5-4 to TRBJ2-4; TRBD2 matches at 11 bases. V trimming: 4 bases; J trimming: 3 bases; junction bases outside the gene matches: 6. CDR1 is SGHNT, CDR2 YYREEE, per germline (reference sequence). The CDR3 extends over 16 amino acids. The CDR3, as DNA: TGTGCCAGCAGCAATAGCGGGGGGGCAAGCAAAAACATTCAGTACTTC. Its translation is CASSNSGGASKNIQYF.

For the CDR3, the DNA is TGTGCCAGCAGCAAAGTCGAGCGGGAGATCCCCGGGGAGCTGTTTTTT. This sequence encodes CASSKVEREIPGELFF. The rearrangement uses TRBV21-1 and TRBJ2-2; TRBD2 was called by the table and not checked on the DNA. TRBV21-1 represents a pseudogene. There are 16 residues in the CDR3.

This clone has just a few counts. The V gene is TRBV5-4, the J gene TRBJ2-1, with D perhaps TRBD1 (5 bases). V was cut by 0 bases and J by 7 bases, with 14 bases left in between. CDR1 SGHNT and CDR2 YYREEE come from the germline V gene (reference sequence). CDR3 length equals 15 residues. The CDR3 sequence: CASSLEGPQRNEQFF. The CDR3 coding sequence is TGTGCCAGCAGCTTGGAGGGGCCCCAACGGAATGAGCAGTTCTTC.

CDR3 nucleotide sequence: TGTGCCAGCAGCCGCTCCCGTGGACTCCCCGGCAAGTACTTC. Translating gives CASSRSRGLPGKYF. The J gene is TRBJ2-7, the V gene TRBV5-5; D is possibly TRBD2 (5 bases). The CDR3 runs to 14 residues. Germline V gene data show CDR1 as SGHKS and CDR2 as YYEKEE (reference sequence). The V end was cut by 4 bases, the J end by 11 bases, with 22 bases between.

The gene calls are TRBV19 and TRBJ1-3, with D perhaps matching TRBD1 (5 bases). The CDR3 is made up of 16 amino acids. Germline lookup yields CDR1 LNHDA and CDR2 SQIVND (reference sequence). Between the trimmed V and J ends, which lost 3 bases and 3 bases, there was a span of 15 bases. As DNA, the CDR3 is TGTGCCAGTAGTATGGTCGAGTCGGGGGTTGGAAACACCATATATTTT. Protein product: CASSMVESGVGNTIYF.

The chain employs TRBV12-3 or TRBV12-4 and TRBJ1-1; the D gene is possibly TRBD1 (6 bases). V was clipped by 3 bases and J by 1 base, with 6 bases between them. The CDR3 is made up of 13 amino acids. The CDR3 protein is CASSLGQNTEAFF. CDR3 coding DNA: TGTGCCAGCAGTTTGGGACAGAACACTGAAGCTTTCTTT.

This chain connects TRBV5-8 to TRBJ1-2; D is perhaps TRBD1 (5 bases). Trimming stripped 0 bases from V and 8 bases from J, with 8 bases between. The CDR3 length is 12 residues. CDR1 and CDR2 (germline): SGHTS, YDEGEE. CDR3 loop: CASSLDRIGYTF. CDR3 nucleotides: TGTGCCAGCAGCTTGGACAGGATCGGCTACACCTTC. The complete variable domain, with remaining parts taken from reference TRBV5-8 and TRBJ1-2, reads EAGVTQSPTHLIKTRGQQATLRCSPISGHTSVYWYQQALGLGLQFLLWYDEGEERNRGNFPPRFSGRQFPNYSSELNVNALELEDSALYLCASSLDRIGYTFGSGTRLTVV.

This clone was recorded only once. J is TRBJ1-6 and V is TRBV6-5; 8 bases line up with TRBD1. After removal of 4 bases from V and 7 bases from J, the junction contained 9 bases not matched to a gene. The CDR3 totals 16 residues. Germline V CDR1 and CDR2: MNHEY, SVGAGI. The CDR3 is CASSLQTGAQNSPLHF. For the CDR3, the DNA is TGTGCCAGCAGTTTACAGACAGGGGCTCAAAATTCACCCCTCCACTTT.

This sequence joins TRBV2 and TRBJ2-3; TRBD2 agrees at 11 bases. Germline values: CDR1 SNHLY, CDR2 FYNNEI. This CDR3 spans 16 amino acids. With 6 bases clipped from V and 3 bases from J, the junction kept 8 bases outside the gene matches. CDR3 DNA: TGTGCCAGCAGGGTGGGGACTAGCGGCCAAACAGATACGCAGTATTTT. It codes for CASRVGTSGQTDTQYF.